A single sample is the source of the 27 T cell receptor beta chains below, sequenced in a study of breast tumors, draining lymph nodes, adjacent tissues. TCRdb re-derived calls from the multiplex PCR reads in MiXCR, one entry per CDR3 protein. The sample records over 60,000 distinct CDR3 sequences, 43% being singletons. The sequencing sample was made of breast tumor tissue. The receptors stem from a female donor with breast cancer. Some clones in this sample may be carry-over from other donors' samples.

This clonotype was seen ten or more times. One end of the junction does not line up with germline, which may come from a read error. V and J are TRBV6-2 or TRBV6-3 and TRBJ2-1; TRBD2 agrees at 12 bases. This CDR3 comprises 15 residues. Germline loops: CDR1 MNHEY, CDR2 SVGEGT. The CDR3 nucleotides read TGTGCCAGCAGTCACTCGGGGACTAGCGGGAATGAGCAGTTCTTC. Amino acids: CASSHSGTSGNEQFF.

This clonotype was picked up many times. The rearrangement links TRBV6-1 to TRBJ1-2; D ambiguous. In germline, CDR1 is MNHNS, CDR2 SASEGT. The V gene lost 4 bases and the J gene lost 0 bases, with 12 bases spanning the gap. The CDR3 loop spans 15 amino acids. CDR3 sequence reads: CASSGHSSANYGYTF. Here the CDR3 DNA reads TGTGCCAGCAGTGGGCACAGTTCGGCTAACTATGGCTACACCTTC.

This clonotype was counted at least ten times. The gene calls are TRBV30 and TRBJ1-5; D may be TRBD1 (6 bases). V gave up 4 bases and J gave up 8 bases, with 15 bases separating them. Germline loops: CDR1 GTSNPN, CDR2 SVGIG (reference sequence). This CDR3 region has 13 residues. CDR3 region: CAWNPQDSKPQHF. CDR3 sequence (DNA): TGTGCCTGGAATCCTCAGGACAGTAAGCCCCAGCATTTT.

V usage is TRBV12-3 or TRBV12-4 and J usage is TRBJ1-3; TRBD1 might be the D (5 bases). Trimming removed 6 bases from V and 4 bases from J, with 28 bases in between. CDR3 length equals 19 residues. This chain's CDR3 is CASSVAGVPGFPKGNTIYF. The CDR3 DNA reads as TGTGCCAGCAGCGTCGCGGGGGTACCGGGGTTCCCCAAGGGAAACACCATATATTTT.

The J gene is TRBJ1-2, the V gene TRBV5-1; D gene ambiguous. This CDR3 is 15 amino acids long. Germline V lookup: CDR1 SGHRS, CDR2 YFSETQ. The ends were cut back, 2 bases at V and 6 bases at J, with 17 bases in the middle. The CDR3 DNA reads TGCGCCAGCAGCTTCCGCGAAACGGAGGAGCATGGCTACACCTTC. Translation gives CASSFRETEEHGYTF. The variable domain in full, completed from reference TRBV5-1 and TRBJ1-2, reads KAGVTQTPRYLIKTRGQQVTLSCSPISGHRSVSWYQQTPGQGLQFLFEYFSETQRNKGNFPGRFSGRQFSNSRSEMNVSTLELGDSALYLCASSFRETEEHGYTFGSGTRLTVV.

A word on this clonotype: It is likely a read error, because the conserved phenylalanine at the end of the CDR3 is missing. The limits of the CDR3 on the DNA are not certain, so only TCRdb's listed CDR3 is given. The J gene is TRBJ1-4, the V gene TRBV7-9; the D call TRBD1 from the table was never checked on the DNA. The CDR3 is 10 amino acids in total, end residues counted. Germline CDR1 and CDR2: SEHNR and FQNEAQ (reference sequence). The CDR3 is CASEGGGRYY.

This clonotype was observed a handful of times. The germline gene is not matched at one end of the junction; a read error may be the cause. The chain is built from TRBV6-2 or TRBV6-3 and TRBJ2-6, with D unresolved. The CDR3 contains 18 residues. Germline V gene data show CDR1 as MNHEY and CDR2 as SVGEGT. CDR3 DNA: TGTGCCAGCAGTCACTCGTCTAGACAACACTCTGGGGCCAACGTCCTGACTTTC. Amino acids: CASSHSSRQHSGANVLTF.

As regards this clonotype: Since a much larger clone is just one base distant, this may be a read error. The J gene is TRBJ1-2, the V gene TRBV6-2 or TRBV6-3; a weak D match, TRBD1 (5 bases). V gave up 5 bases and J gave up 2 bases, with 12 bases separating them. CDR1 and CDR2 from the germline V gene are MNHEY and SVGEGT. The CDR3 contains 14 residues. CDR3 bases: TGTGCCAGCAGTCACAGGCGGGGGAACTATGGCTACACCTTC. Translation gives CASSHRRGNYGYTF.

The genes are TRBV25-1 and TRBJ2-3, with TRBD2 matching 7 bases. The junction had 8 bases not matched to a gene; V was cut back by 7 bases and J by 1 base. This CDR3 contains 15 residues. The germline CDR1 and CDR2 sequences are MGHDK and SYGVNS. The CDR3 sequence: CASKSGRTRTDTQYF. The CDR3, as DNA: TGTGCCAGCAAATCCGGGAGGACTCGCACAGATACGCAGTATTTT.

This clonotype was recorded many times. The chain uses TRBV6-5 and TRBJ1-2; the D gene is possibly TRBD1 (5 bases). CDR3 length: 14 residues. In germline, CDR1 is MNHEY, CDR2 SVGAGI. V lost 1 base and J lost 6, with 12 bases in between. CDR3 nucleotides: TGTGCCAGCAGTTACTTGGGGGTTACCGATGGCTACACCTTC. Its translation is CASSYLGVTDGYTF.

This clonotype showed up many times. CDR3 DNA sequence: TGCGCCAGCAGCCAAGATCTAAGAGACAGGGGAACAGATACGCAGTATTTT. Amino acid sequence: CASSQDLRDRGTDTQYF. The chain employs TRBV4-1 and TRBJ2-3, with 8 bases fitting TRBD1. Unmatched junction bases numbered 8, after V lost 0 bases and J lost 3 bases. Germline CDR1 reads MGHRA; CDR2 reads YSYEKL. This CDR3 spans 17 amino acids.

This clonotype occurred many times. J is TRBJ1-2 and V is TRBV5-1; TRBD1 matches 9 bases. Germline assignment: CDR1 SGHRS and CDR2 YFSETQ. The CDR3 is 15 amino acids. With 2 bases clipped from V and 7 bases from J, the junction kept 9 bases outside the gene matches. This chain's CDR3 is CASSLLPGQGTGYTF. The CDR3 coding sequence is TGCGCCAGCAGCTTACTACCGGGACAGGGAACTGGCTACACCTTC.

The chain employs TRBV6-6 and TRBJ2-7, with a tentative D call TRBD1 (6 bases). V dropped 0 bases and J dropped 2 bases, with 11 bases sitting between them. From germline, CDR1 is MNHNY and CDR2 SVGAGI (reference sequence). The CDR3 length is 15 residues. CDR3 sequence reads: CASSYSDRSTYEQYF. The CDR3 coding sequence is TGTGCCAGCAGTTACTCTGACAGGTCTACCTACGAGCAGTACTTC.

The rearrangement links TRBV9 to TRBJ2-3; D gene ambiguous. The germline V and J ends were trimmed by 2 bases and 1 base, with 5 bases remaining between them. Germline CDR1 and CDR2: SGDLS and YYNGEE. CDR3 length: 13 residues. The CDR3 nucleotides are TGTGCCAGCAGCGTTCTAGGCACAGATACGCAGTATTTT. The encoded protein is CASSVLGTDTQYF.

This clonotype appeared a single time. A much larger clone differs from this one at a single base, so this may be a read error. The CDR3 ends on some other residue instead of the conserved phenylalanine or tryptophan, so this is likely a read error. It is unclear where the CDR3 begins or ends on the DNA, so no DNA is shown, and the CDR3 is as TCRdb lists it. The V call is TRBV20-1, the J call TRBJ2-5; the listed D gene, TRBD2, was not tested against the DNA. Both ends counted, the CDR3 spans 10 residues. Germline CDR1 DFQATT, CDR2 SNEGSKA (reference sequence). The CDR3: CSARAGGRVS.

In the case of this clonotype: Because the CDR3 is missing its conserved closing phenylalanine or tryptophan, this is likely a read error. V and J are TRBV9 and TRBJ2-1, with D tentatively TRBD1 (5 bases). From germline, CDR1 is SGDLS and CDR2 YYNGEE. CDR3 size: 13 residues. The CDR3 DNA sequence: TGTGCCAGCGGCGTAGGACCCCAGGGCGGGCAGTTCTCC. It yields the protein CASGVGPQGGQFS.

The V and J genes are TRBV19 and TRBJ2-7; 8 bases fit TRBD1. The ends lost 5 bases at V and 0 bases at J; junction bases unmatched: 6. This CDR3 has 15 amino acids. Looked up from germline, CDR1 is LNHDA and CDR2 is SQIVND (reference sequence). DNA of the CDR3: TGTGCCAGTAGTGCCAACAGGGGGAGCTCCTACGAGCAGTACTTC. Encoded protein: CASSANRGSSYEQYF.

This clonotype has a handful of counts. This rearrangement joins TRBV15 to TRBJ1-1, with TRBD1 as a possible D gene (6 bases). The CDR3 loop spans 16 amino acids. Deletions cut 1 base from V and 1 base from J, with 13 bases between. Germline lookup yields CDR1 LNHNV and CDR2 YYDKDF (reference sequence). CDR3 in DNA: TGTGCCACCAGCAGAGGGGTACAGGGAAGGAACACTGAAGCTTTCTTT. Its translation is CATSRGVQGRNTEAFF.

This clonotype has a count of ten or more. The J gene is TRBJ1-2, the V gene TRBV2, with 8 bases aligning to TRBD1. The CDR3 runs to 13 residues. Germline V gives CDR1 SNHLY, CDR2 FYNNEI. V was pared by 5 bases and J by 8 bases, with 7 bases of the junction left unmatched. CDR3 region: CASSPDRARGYTF. Written as DNA, the CDR3 is TGTGCCAGCAGTCCGGACAGGGCGCGGGGCTACACCTTC.

The chain carries TRBV20-1 and TRBJ2-3, with D possibly being TRBD2 (6 bases). The CDR3 sequence is 14 residues long. V lost 1 base and J lost 3, with 11 bases in between. CDR1 is DFQATT, CDR2 SNEGSKA, per germline (reference sequence). The CDR3 loop is CSARGLGGTDTQYF. The CDR3 region has the DNA TGCAGTGCTAGAGGTCTTGGGGGGACAGATACGCAGTATTTT.

This clonotype was recorded many times. A much larger clone differs by one base, so this may be a read error. The chain joins TRBV12-3 or TRBV12-4 to TRBJ2-2; TRBD2 matches at 7 bases. The CDR3 runs to 16 residues. J was trimmed by 7 bases and V by 3 bases; bases with no gene match: 11. The CDR3 DNA reads TGTGCCAGCAGTTTCGGGGAGGGCAGGGTGATCGGGGAGCTGTTTTTT. This sequence encodes CASSFGEGRVIGELFF.

The CDR3 protein is CASSFQGNYGYTF. DNA for the CDR3: TGTGCCAGCAGCTTCCAGGGGAACTATGGCTACACCTTC. The chain is built from TRBV7-9 and TRBJ1-2; a possible D gene is TRBD1 (6 bases). Trimming removed 3 bases at V and 2 bases at J, with 7 bases between. The germline V gene has CDR1 SEHNR and CDR2 FQNEAQ (reference sequence). This CDR3 contains 13 residues.

This clonotype was observed many times. This chain uses TRBV20-1 with TRBJ1-2; D is unresolved. Trimming cost V 2 bases and J 5 bases, with 9 bases left between them. This CDR3 comprises 12 residues. Germline assignment: CDR1 DFQATT and CDR2 SNEGSKA (reference sequence). The CDR3 DNA sequence: TGCAGTGCTAGACCCATTTTATATGGCTACACCTTC. It specifies CSARPILYGYTF.

This clonotype was seen a few times. It may be a read error: a sequence one base away is much more abundant. The V and J genes are TRBV6-5 and TRBJ1-4, with 7 bases that match TRBD1. V was pared by 5 bases and J by 0 bases, with 3 bases of the junction left unmatched. The CDR3 is 15 amino acids. Germline CDR1 is MNHEY and CDR2 is SVGAGI. The CDR3 region has the DNA TGTGCCAGCAGTCTTGGACAGGCAACTAATGAAAAACTGTTTTTT. This translates into CASSLGQATNEKLFF.

Ten or more counts support this clonotype. The chain combines TRBV7-8 with TRBJ2-7, with D possibly matching TRBD1 (5 bases). V was shortened by 0 bases and J by 3 bases, with 9 bases between the two germline ends. Germline CDR1 is SGHVS and CDR2 is FQNEAQ. This CDR3 comprises 14 residues. For the CDR3, the DNA is TGTGCCAGCAGCTTAGCTCGCAGGGACTACGAGCAGTACTTC. It codes for CASSLARRDYEQYF.

Only a few counts were recorded for this clonotype. In DNA, the CDR3 is TGTGCCAGTAGTATAAGGGCGGGCACTGGGGCCAACGTCCTGACTTTC. The encoded protein is CASSIRAGTGANVLTF. This rearrangement joins TRBV19 to TRBJ2-6, with D possibly matching TRBD2 (5 bases). With 2 bases removed from V and 2 bases from J, the gap between germline ends came to 10 bases. Germline V gives CDR1 LNHDA, CDR2 SQIVND (reference sequence). The CDR3 runs 16 residues. Variable domain in full (rest from reference TRBV19 and TRBJ2-6): DGGITQSPKYLFRKEGQNVTLSCEQNLNHDAMYWYRQDPGQGLRLIYYSQIVNDFQKGDIAEGYSVSREKKESFPLTVTSAQKNPTAFYLCASSIRAGTGANVLTFGAGSRLTVL.

The gene calls are TRBV7-9 and TRBJ1-6, with 7 bases aligning to TRBD1. Per germline, CDR1 SEHNR and CDR2 FQNEAQ (reference sequence). This CDR3 contains 17 residues. The ends lost 4 bases at V and 4 bases at J; junction bases unmatched: 10. The CDR3 bases are TGTGCCAGCAGCTCCCCGGACGGGACAGAATATAATTCACCCCTCCACTTT. The encoded protein is CASSSPDGTEYNSPLHF. The complete variable domain, with remaining parts taken from reference TRBV7-9 and TRBJ1-6, reads DTGVSQNPRHKITKRGQNVTFRCDPISEHNRLYWYRQTLGQGPEFLTYFQNEAQLEKSRLLSDRFSAERPKGSFSTLEIQRTEQGDSAMYLCASSSPDGTEYNSPLHFGNGTRLTVT.